This T cell receptor beta chain was sequenced in a study of cytomegalovirus exposure and HLA in healthy donors. Across the study: One earlier analysis, a look at 150 million to 200 million T cells, found around 110 million unique TCR beta sequences. The study, taken as a whole, reports: In vitro checks showed that three CMV-associated chains really do target CMV antigens. Cytomegalovirus-associated TCR beta chains were listed, numbering 150 to 200. There was a cluster of highly shared sequence variants that was likely a sequencing artifact.

60 Vbeta and 13 Jbeta primers were used in PCR. Generated by immunoSEQ multiplex PCR, the TCRdb table keeps only in-frame clones and is missing some. Of 150,000 to 200,000 clones detected, approximately 84% appear once; the ten largest clones hold approximately 0.26%. Of note for this clone: Antigen specificity is unknown.

Germline CDR1 is LNHDA and CDR2 is SQIVND (reference sequence). CDR3 length: 13 amino acids. Losses at the gene ends were 6 bases for V and 4 bases for J; bases not matched to a gene: 5. Sequenced: PBMCs. This receptor was identified in a boy younger than 18 in good health and CMV-seronegative. The chain carries TRBV19 and TRBJ1-1; 7 bases are shared with TRBD1. The CDR3 nucleotides read TGTGCCAGTAGCGGGACAGCAGGCACTGAAGCTTTCTTT. It specifies CASSGTAGTEAFF.